The rows below give T cell receptor beta chains drawn from one sample of a study of shared clonotypes between healthy human individuals. Libraries were prepared by immunoSEQ multiplex PCR; TCRdb keeps only in-frame clonotypes and omits some of them. Of around 560,000 clones in the sample, about 95% are singletons; the top ten hold 0.11%. Sequenced input: naive CD8+ T cells sorted from blood. These TCRs come from a woman aged 25-40 years in good health. The CDR3 runs from the conserved cysteine through the conserved F or W. The order of the fields is D gene, V gene, J gene, CDR3 length, clone size, CDR3 protein, CDR3 DNA. The D gene is left open where the match is weak. Clone size is shown for a subset of rows, as once, few, many or a class of expanded clone.

.,TRBV11-2,TRBJ2-7,11,few,CASSLQGEQYF,TGTGCCAGCAGCTTACAAGGCGAGCAGTACTTC
.,TRBV27,TRBJ2-7,14,.,CASRAGGTLNEQYF,TGTGCCAGCAGGGCAGGGGGGACACTAAACGAGCAGTACTTC
.,TRBV5-4,TRBJ2-1,16,.,CASSSLTYRTYNEQFF,TGTGCCAGCAGTTCTTTGACGTATAGGACCTACAATGAGCAGTTCTTC
.,TRBV27,TRBJ2-3,14,.,CASSLEPSPDTQYF,TGTGCCAGCAGTTTGGAACCTAGTCCAGATACGCAGTATTTT
TRBD2,TRBV5-4,TRBJ2-7,13,.,CASSVGLGDEQYF,TGTGCCAGCAGCGTGGGACTAGGGGACGAGCAGTACTTC
.,TRBV2,TRBJ1-1,14,.,CASSEAHIPIEAFF,TGTGCCAGCAGTGAAGCGCACATACCGATTGAAGCTTTCTTT
TRBD2,TRBV27,TRBJ2-5,15,.,CASSLTATSGETQYF,TGTGCCAGCAGTTTAACTGCTACTAGCGGAGAGACCCAGTACTTC
TRBD1,TRBV9,TRBJ1-4,15,.,CASSVAGQGYEKLFF,TGTGCCAGCAGCGTAGCGGGACAGGGGTACGAAAAACTGTTTTTT
.,TRBV4-2,TRBJ1-5,13,.,CASSQGGDQPQHF,TGTGCCAGCAGCCAAGGGGGTGATCAGCCCCAGCATTTT
.,TRBV5-1,TRBJ1-3,16,.,CASSPGQLSSGNTIYF,TGCGCCAGCAGCCCAGGACAACTAAGCTCTGGAAACACCATATATTTT
.,TRBV30,TRBJ2-2,16,.,CAWSDPRDLFTGELFF,TGTGCCTGGAGTGACCCCCGGGACTTATTTACCGGGGAGCTGTTTTTT
.,TRBV13,TRBJ1-2,13,.,CASSWGRVDGYTF,TGTGCCAGCAGCTGGGGCAGGGTGGATGGCTACACCTTC
TRBD1,TRBV4-1,TRBJ2-7,13,.,CASSWDSPYEQYF,TGCGCCAGCAGCTGGGACAGTCCCTACGAGCAGTACTTC
.,TRBV2,TRBJ1-1,12,.,CASGRKNTEAFF,TGTGCCAGCGGGCGGAAGAACACTGAAGCTTTCTTT
.,TRBV27,TRBJ1-5,14,.,CASSFHGSDQPQHF,TGTGCCAGCAGTTTCCACGGTTCCGATCAGCCCCAGCATTTT
.,TRBV15,TRBJ1-2,13,.,CATNPGEGYGYTF,TGTGCCACTAACCCAGGGGAAGGCTATGGCTACACCTTC
TRBD1,TRBV5-4,TRBJ2-7,16,.,CASSPGQPKSSYEQYF,TGTGCCAGCAGCCCGGGACAGCCAAAGAGCTCCTACGAGCAGTACTTC
.,TRBV6-5,TRBJ2-7,13,.,CASSLGPYYEQYF,TGTGCCAGCAGTTTAGGACCTTACTACGAGCAGTACTTC
TRBD2,TRBV4-1,TRBJ2-1,16,.,CASSQGAGGPWDEQFF,TGCGCCAGCAGCCAAGGGGCGGGAGGGCCCTGGGATGAGCAGTTCTTC
TRBD2,TRBV4-1,TRBJ2-7,14,.,CASSQVDSGYEQYF,TGCGCCAGCAGCCAAGTAGATAGCGGGTACGAGCAGTACTTC
.,TRBV19,TRBJ2-5,13,many,CASSIWGKETQYF,TGTGCCAGTAGTATCTGGGGTAAGGAGACCCAGTACTTC
TRBD2,TRBV19,TRBJ2-7,15,.,CASSIGSGRASEQYF,TGTGCCAGTAGTATAGGTAGCGGGAGGGCCAGCGAGCAGTACTTC
.,TRBV27,TRBJ2-1,14,.,CASSLTGVYNEQFF,TGTGCCAGCAGTTTAACTGGGGTCTACAATGAGCAGTTCTTC
TRBD2,TRBV6-6,TRBJ2-1,15,.,CASSSGRSSYNEQFF,TGTGCCAGCTCCAGCGGGAGGAGCTCCTACAATGAGCAGTTCTTC
.,TRBV10-1,TRBJ2-1,17,.,CASSESGVGSSYNEQFF,TGCGCCAGCAGTGAGTCTGGGGTCGGTAGCTCCTACAATGAGCAGTTCTTC
.,TRBV19,TRBJ1-2,15,.,CASSSPTQGTHGYTF,TGTGCCAGTAGCAGCCCTACACAGGGAACACATGGCTACACCTTC
TRBD1,TRBV28,TRBJ2-7,14,.,CASARTGGSYEQYF,TGTGCCAGCGCCAGGACAGGGGGATCCTACGAGCAGTACTTC
.,TRBV28,TRBJ1-3,15,.,CASREVAGSGNTIYF,TGTGCCAGCAGAGAAGTAGCGGGCTCTGGAAACACCATATATTTT
.,TRBV4-2,TRBJ2-7,14,.,CASSQGGQHYEQYF,TGTGCCAGCAGCCAGGGCGGACAGCACTACGAGCAGTACTTC
.,TRBV2,TRBJ2-7,12,.,CASTKDSYEQYF,TGTGCCAGCACCAAAGACTCCTACGAGCAGTACTTC
.,TRBV5-4,TRBJ2-1,16,.,CASSLEGASSYNEQFF,TGTGCCAGCAGCTTGGAAGGGGCGAGCTCCTACAATGAGCAGTTCTTC
TRBD1,TRBV7-9,TRBJ1-5,15,.,CASSSSDREDQPQHF,TGTGCCAGCAGCTCGTCGGACAGGGAGGATCAGCCCCAGCATTTT
.,TRBV25-1,TRBJ1-5,14,once,CASSRGNSNQPQHF,TGTGCCAGCTCGAGGGGGAATAGCAATCAGCCCCAGCATTTT
.,TRBV19,TRBJ1-1,14,.,CASQLYVADTEAFF,TGTGCCAGTCAGTTGTACGTAGCGGACACTGAAGCTTTCTTT
.,TRBV28,TRBJ2-7,11,once,CASRESYEQYF,TGTGCCAGCAGGGAGTCTTACGAGCAGTACTTC
.,TRBV5-4,TRBJ2-3,19,.,CASSLPTGEAGQGTDTQYF,TGTGCCAGCAGCTTGCCCACAGGGGAGGCGGGGCAGGGCACAGATACGCAGTATTTT
.,TRBV29-1,TRBJ2-1,12,.,CSVYRDYNEQFF,TGCAGCGTGTACCGGGACTACAATGAGCAGTTCTTC
.,TRBV28,TRBJ1-1,13,.,CASSSQGITEAFF,TGTGCCAGCAGCTCGCAGGGGATCACTGAAGCTTTCTTT
TRBD2,TRBV11-2,TRBJ2-5,14,.,CASSPSGEGETQYF,TGTGCCAGCAGCCCTTCTGGGGAGGGGGAGACCCAGTACTTC
.,TRBV9,TRBJ1-2,16,.,CASSRGGQPANYGYTF,TGTGCCAGCAGCCGCGGAGGTCAGCCGGCTAACTATGGCTACACCTTC
.,TRBV7-9,TRBJ2-7,15,once,CASSPPGGSSYEQYF,TGTGCCAGCAGCCCCCCTGGTGGAAGCTCCTACGAGCAGTACTTC
.,TRBV7-9,TRBJ2-3,18,.,CASSSKRGEESSTDTQYF,TGTGCCAGCAGCTCGAAAAGGGGGGAGGAGTCTAGCACAGATACGCAGTATTTT
.,TRBV4-1,TRBJ2-7,13,.,CASSPSGVEEQYF,TGCGCCAGCAGTCCTTCGGGAGTAGAGGAGCAGTACTTC
TRBD1,TRBV27,TRBJ2-7,14,.,CASSNRGGRPEQYF,TGTGCCAGCAGCAATAGAGGGGGCAGACCCGAGCAGTACTTC
.,TRBV6-6,TRBJ2-7,16,.,CASSYSMLKESYEQYF,TGTGCCAGCAGTTACTCGATGTTGAAGGAGTCCTACGAGCAGTACTTC
.,TRBV11-2,TRBJ2-7,14,.,CASSQEGGYYEQYF,TGTGCCAGCAGCCAGGAGGGCGGATACTACGAGCAGTACTTC
.,TRBV5-1,TRBJ1-1,13,.,CASSLGGQREAFF,TGCGCCAGCAGCTTGGGCGGGCAAAGGGAGGCTTTCTTT
TRBD2,TRBV29-1,TRBJ2-7,13,once,CSSTLAGGYEQYF,TGCAGCTCAACACTAGCGGGAGGCTACGAGCAGTACTTC
TRBD2,TRBV28,TRBJ2-1,15,.,CASSAGTSGNNEQFF,TGTGCCAGCAGCGCCGGGACTAGCGGTAACAATGAGCAGTTCTTC
.,TRBV7-9,TRBJ1-2,11,.,CASSPGSGYTF,TGTGCCAGCAGCCCCGGGTCTGGCTACACCTTC
.,TRBV2,TRBJ1-3,16,.,CASSDPGAGSGNTIYF,TGTGCCAGCAGTGACCCGGGGGCGGGCTCTGGAAACACCATATATTTT
.,TRBV2,TRBJ1-5,17,.,CASSEIFERNSNQPQHF,TGTGCCAGCAGTGAAATATTCGAACGGAATAGCAATCAGCCCCAGCATTTT
.,TRBV9,TRBJ2-5,14,.,CASSVGDDWETQYF,TGTGCCAGCAGCGTAGGGGACGATTGGGAGACCCAGTACTTC
TRBD2,TRBV28,TRBJ2-3,20,.,CASSLLAAGGPPQYTDTQYF,TGTGCCAGCAGTTTATTGGCGGCGGGAGGGCCCCCACAATACACAGATACGCAGTATTTT
.,TRBV27,TRBJ1-4,11,few,CASSWKGRMFF,TGTGCCAGCAGTTGGAAGGGAAGGATGTTTTTT